This T cell receptor beta chain emerged from a study of early T cells in non-severe SARS-CoV-2 infection. Across the whole study: Sequencing of bulk RNA from unsorted whole blood was done, without chain pairing. Study-level results: The study's VDJdb matching favored anti-spike CD8 responses and missed private and CD4 specificities.

Individual cDNA molecules were tagged with unique molecular identifiers. TCRdb called the 5' RACE reads again in MiXCR, with one record for every CDR3 protein. The sample carries about 98,000 distinct CDR3 sequences, 11% recorded once. This clonotype was counted only a few times. The target antigen is unknown. This CDR3 has 14 residues. Trimming removed 2 bases from V and 5 bases from J, with 12 bases in between. The chain joins TRBV12-3 or TRBV12-4 to TRBJ1-2; no reliable D call. Sequencing was done on a sample of whole blood. The source is an adult who was a healthcare worker with PCR-confirmed SARS-CoV-2 infection or an uninfected control (not recorded which). CDR3 DNA: TGTGCCAGCAGTTTAACCCAAGCTCGTTATGGCTACACCTTC. Its translation is CASSLTQARYGYTF.